The sequence of this T cell receptor beta chain was determined in a study of T cells in Graves' hyperthyroidism and ophthalmopathy. Study-wide results and caveats: Within blood appeared most thyroid clonotypes that had expanded above 0.001. A model of 13 V-J pairs discriminated ophthalmopathy from stable hyperthyroidism.

Those patients with uncontrolled infection, other autoimmune disease, pregnancy or lactation were excluded. This clonotype was counted once. Its antigen remains unknown. Amplification targeted TCR beta CDR3 regions from RNA transcripts. HTBI primers were used for first-round RT-PCR of the TCR CDR3. TCRdb re-analysed the multiplex PCR reads in MiXCR, keeping a single row per CDR3 protein. The sample yields more than 500,000 distinct CDR3 sequences, 35% to 55% seen once. V was trimmed by 7 bases and J by 6 bases, leaving 10 bases between them. This CDR3 contains 11 residues. Germline V lookup: CDR1 MDHEN, CDR2 SYDVKM.

The sequenced material came from peripheral blood or thyroid tissue (not recorded which). The genes are TRBV28 and TRBJ2-7, with D perhaps being TRBD1 or TRBD2 (6 bases each). The sequence derives from an adult woman with Graves' disease, either hyperthyroidism or ophthalmopathy (not recorded which). In DNA, the CDR3 is TGTGCCAGCACCGGGGGCTTCGAGCAGTACTTC. Amino acids: CASTGGFEQYF.